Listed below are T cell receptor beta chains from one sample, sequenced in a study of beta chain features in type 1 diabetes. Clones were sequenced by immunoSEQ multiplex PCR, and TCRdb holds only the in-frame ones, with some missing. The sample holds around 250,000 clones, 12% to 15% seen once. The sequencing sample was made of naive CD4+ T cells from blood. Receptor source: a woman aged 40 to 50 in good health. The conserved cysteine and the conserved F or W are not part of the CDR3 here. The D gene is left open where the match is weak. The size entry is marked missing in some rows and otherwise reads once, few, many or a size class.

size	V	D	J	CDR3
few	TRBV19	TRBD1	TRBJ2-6	ASSLPLGQGSGANVLT
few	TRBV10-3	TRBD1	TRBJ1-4	AISELDRAANEKLF
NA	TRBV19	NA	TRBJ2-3	ASSITALLYTDTQY
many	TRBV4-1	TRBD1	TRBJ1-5	ASSHRQGGQPQH
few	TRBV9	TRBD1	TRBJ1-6	ASSLDRVSPLH
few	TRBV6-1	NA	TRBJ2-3	ASSDRSTDTQY
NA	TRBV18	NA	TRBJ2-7	ASSEMTVSYEQY
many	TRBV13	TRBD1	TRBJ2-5	ASSLTGGQETQY
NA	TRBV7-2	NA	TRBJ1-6	ASRRRDISNSPLH
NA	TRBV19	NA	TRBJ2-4	ASSVKHRVGIQY
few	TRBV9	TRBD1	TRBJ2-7	ASSVVADRVPYEQY
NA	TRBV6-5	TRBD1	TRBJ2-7	ASKGTGGYEQY
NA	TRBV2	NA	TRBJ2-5	ASSMGRGGETQY
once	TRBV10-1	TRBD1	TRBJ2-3	ASRGQGALDTQY
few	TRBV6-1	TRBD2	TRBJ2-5	AETGGPGETQY
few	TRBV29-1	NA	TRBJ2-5	SVDRAGAFQETQY
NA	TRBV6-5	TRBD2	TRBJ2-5	ASGLAGGLQETQY
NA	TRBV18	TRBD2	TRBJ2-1	ASSLSGSSYNEQF